Sequencing of this T cell receptor (beta chain) was carried out in a study of blood T cell repertoires in COVID-19 (dated by TCRdb to between 2020 and 2021). Study-level background: Samples covering the acute and convalescent phases of COVID-19 were provided by collaborators in the United States, Italy and Spain. The samples were drawn from two sources: the first 160 participants of the ongoing ImmuneRACE study, and 1,200 or so subjects contributed by 6 global collaborators. The repertoires were released in a freely available public database intended as a resource for research on the immune response to SARS-CoV-2. The material from the prospective study consisted of cDNA or gDNA derived from T cells, B-cell-depleted T cells, or PBMCs. The dataset comprised deeply sampled blood TCRbeta repertoires from subjects exposed to, actively infected with, or recovered from COVID-19. Where available, HLA class I and class II types were obtained from metadata supplied by the sample provider rather than from assay-based typing. Nearly every sample came with metadata listing a de-identified subject ID, COVID-19 status, age in years and sex. Study-wide findings and limitations: Clinical and demographic metadata were provided uncurated, with the amount varying by source and participant.

TCRbeta CDR3 regions were amplified from genomic DNA by means of the immunoSEQ Assay, a bias-controlled multiplex PCR. As for how the authors treated the data: Within the assay, amplification of reference gene primers was used to estimate how many nucleated cells each sample contained. To quantify the absolute abundance of each unique TCRbeta CDR3 rearrangement, sequence reads were collapsed and filtered. Productive Simpson clonality was computed per sample as the square root of Simpson's diversity index over productive rearrangements. In its TCRdb copy, this immuneACCESS table keeps in-frame sequences only and misses some clones. Where compared with another copy, unresolved V genes explain less than half of these, and the others have no known cause. That table furnishes V, J and clone size, whereas the DNA furnished D and trimming. This sample has some 90,000 clones in its table, and around 90% of those were observed once. Around 4.5% of the sample lies in the top ten.

Whole blood was collected in K2EDTA tubes by collaborating institutions according to the institutions' own protocols. For TCRbeta analysis, collaborators shipped samples as frozen whole blood, isolated PBMCs, or DNA extracted from either of those sample types. The CDR3, from cysteine to phenylalanine, totals 15 residues. This entry keeps only the CDR3 DNA: 45 bases, framed from base 1. V is pared back by 4 bases and J by 6 bases, with 19 bases lying between the germline termini. This clone was seen once. Its antigen is not yet known. No much larger clone exists at a distance of one base, and base qualities are not known.

The clonotype was recovered from a woman of 80 years or more with active or convalescent COVID-19. The specimen was peripheral blood. The chain uses TRBV23-1 and TRBJ2-7; the D gene is perhaps TRBD1, from 5 matching bases. TRBV23-1 has ORF status, its function being uncertain. The nucleotide sequence is given as TGCGCCAGCAGTCCTAAACAGGAGCCGACCTGCGAGCAGTACTTC. This translates into CASSPKQEPTCEQYF.